The text below deals with one TCR beta chain. Its antigen is unknown. Per-nucleotide qualities are absent, and no much larger clonotype sits a single base away. Taken with the paper, the label for time point translates to: baseline before first vaccination. The vaccinee samples were drawn from two UK trials, COV001 and COV002, one of which was a single-blind randomized controlled phase 2/3 trial testing AZD1222 (ChAdOx1 nCoV-19) in healthy adults. For TCRbeta chain sequencing, PBMC samples from trial participants were taken at day 0 and at day 28 after the second dose. The source of the sample is a study of T cell responses to AZD1222 COVID-19 vaccine (TCRdb year 2021). In terms of the full investigation: Because spike-specific TCR depth and breadth did not differ between the two schedules, AZD1222 recipients who got a second dose at roughly 4 weeks were pooled with those who got a second dose at roughly 12 weeks. Trial participants were enrolled by age into subgroups of 18-55, 56-69 and 70-plus years, and about 150, 27 and 61 TCR-sequenced participants, respectively, were included in these subgroups. A total of about 240 trial participants underwent TCR sequencing, of whom about 210 received two doses of AZD1222 and 26 received two doses of the MenACWY control vaccine. Findings and caveats that apply to the study as a whole: The 56-69-year group was small, and its depth increase did not reach significance, likely because of low power. Because no samples from the day 14 peak response were available, repertoires could be characterized only after the peak T cell response. Only five or six AZD1222 recipients were SARS-CoV-2 seropositive at baseline, limiting conclusions about previously exposed vaccinees. Nearly half of unique spike-specific TCRs reportedly recognized epitopes outside regions mutated in the B.1.351 and B.1.1.7 variants. The whole spike protein was spanned by vaccine-associated CD4 TCRs, and dominant responses were seen in regions 160-218 and 743-854. After two AZD1222 doses, spike-specific TCR breadth and depth were significantly higher than at day 0 and than in MenACWY recipients. Participants were mostly white British, with more females than males. The authors suggested clonal diversity may have been underestimated.

The CDR3 regions of human TCRbeta chains were analyzed by immunosequencing. The study's own analysis went as follows. TCRs in the repertoires were compared against a reference library of SARS-CoV-2-specific TCRs that had been generated with the MIRA antigen-specificity platform. Breadth meant the fraction of unique TCRs that were SARS-CoV-2-associated, whereas depth meant the fraction of total T cells that were SARS-CoV-2-associated. Using the MIRA data, each spike-specific TCR was mapped to the spike region that the TCR reacts to and placed in a CD4 or CD8 class. Log10-transformed breadth and depth values were compared by one-way ANOVA with Sidak's multiple comparisons tests. TCRdb mirrors the immuneACCESS table, restricted to in-frame sequences. Some clones are absent from its copies; in checked studies, under half trace to an unresolved V gene, and the reason for the others is unknown. Clone size and V and J calls were adopted from that table, with D and trimming inferred from the DNA. The sample profile shows approximately 150,000 clones; around 94% of them were found once. The ten most abundant clones make up about 1% of the sample.

The sample here was peripheral blood, taken on day 0 of AZD1222 vaccination. This clonotype originated in an adult in good health.

The CDR3 region reads CASTYRAANEKLFF. In nucleotides, the sequence is TGTGCCAGCACCTACAGGGCCGCTAATGAAAAACTGTTTTTT. The chain uses TRBV2 and TRBJ1-4; a tentative D match to TRBD1 spans 6 bases. Including cysteine and phenylalanine, the CDR3 has 14 amino acids. Only CDR3 DNA is held: 42 bases, read in frame from base 1. CDR1 and CDR2, looked up from the germline V gene, are SNHLY and FYNNEI. Deletion took 7 bases off V and 3 bases off J, with a span of 12 bases between the germline ends.